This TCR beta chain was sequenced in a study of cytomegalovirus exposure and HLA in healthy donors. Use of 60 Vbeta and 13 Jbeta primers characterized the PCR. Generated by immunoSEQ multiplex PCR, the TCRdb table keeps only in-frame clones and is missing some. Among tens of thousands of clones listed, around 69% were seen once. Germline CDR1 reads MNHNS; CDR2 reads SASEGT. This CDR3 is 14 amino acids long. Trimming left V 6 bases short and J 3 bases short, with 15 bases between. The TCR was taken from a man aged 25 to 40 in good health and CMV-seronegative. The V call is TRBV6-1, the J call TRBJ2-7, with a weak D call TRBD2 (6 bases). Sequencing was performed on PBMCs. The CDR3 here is CASSGPGLDYEQYF. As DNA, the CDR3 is TGTGCCAGCAGCGGACCGGGACTGGACTACGAGCAGTACTTC.